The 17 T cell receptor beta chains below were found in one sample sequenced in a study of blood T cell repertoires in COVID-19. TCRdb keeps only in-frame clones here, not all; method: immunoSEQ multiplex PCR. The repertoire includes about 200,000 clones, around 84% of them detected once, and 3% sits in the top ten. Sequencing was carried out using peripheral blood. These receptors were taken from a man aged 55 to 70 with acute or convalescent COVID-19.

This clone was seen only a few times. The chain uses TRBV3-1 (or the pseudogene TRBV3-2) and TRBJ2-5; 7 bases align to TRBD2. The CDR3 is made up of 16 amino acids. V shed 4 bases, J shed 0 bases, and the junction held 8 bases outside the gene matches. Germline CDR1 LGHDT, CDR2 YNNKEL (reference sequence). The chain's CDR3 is CASSPRWGGYQETQYF. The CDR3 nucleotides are TGTGCCAGCAGCCCTAGGTGGGGGGGGTACCAAGAGACCCAGTACTTC.

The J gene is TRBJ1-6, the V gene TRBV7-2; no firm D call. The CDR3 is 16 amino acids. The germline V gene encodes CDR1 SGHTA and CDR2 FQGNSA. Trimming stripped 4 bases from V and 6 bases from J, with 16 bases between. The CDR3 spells CASSSRGWRGNSPLHF. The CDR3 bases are TGTGCCAGCAGCTCCCGTGGTTGGCGAGGTAATTCACCCCTCCACTTT.

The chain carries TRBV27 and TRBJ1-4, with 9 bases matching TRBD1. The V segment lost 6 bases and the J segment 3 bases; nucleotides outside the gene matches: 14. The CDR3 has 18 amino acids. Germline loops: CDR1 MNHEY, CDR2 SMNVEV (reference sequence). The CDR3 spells CASRRTGAQWTPNEKLFF. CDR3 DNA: TGTGCCAGCAGACGGACAGGGGCGCAATGGACCCCTAATGAAAAACTGTTTTTT.

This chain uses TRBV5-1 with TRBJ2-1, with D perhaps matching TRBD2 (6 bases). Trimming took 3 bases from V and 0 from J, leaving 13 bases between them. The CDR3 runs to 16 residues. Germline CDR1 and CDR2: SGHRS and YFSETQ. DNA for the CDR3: TGCGCCAGCAGCTGGGACTTTAGGAGCTCCTACAATGAGCAGTTCTTC. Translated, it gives CASSWDFRSSYNEQFF.

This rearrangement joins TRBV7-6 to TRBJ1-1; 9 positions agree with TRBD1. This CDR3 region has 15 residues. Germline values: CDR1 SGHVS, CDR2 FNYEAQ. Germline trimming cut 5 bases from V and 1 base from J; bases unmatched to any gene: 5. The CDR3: CASSPQGATNTEAFF. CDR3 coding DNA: TGTGCCAGCAGCCCACAGGGGGCCACGAACACTGAAGCTTTCTTT.

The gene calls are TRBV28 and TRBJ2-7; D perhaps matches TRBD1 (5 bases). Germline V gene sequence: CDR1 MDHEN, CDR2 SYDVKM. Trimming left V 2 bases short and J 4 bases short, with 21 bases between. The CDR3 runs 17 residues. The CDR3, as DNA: TGTGCCAGCAGTTTAGTAGGCCAGGGTGGGGCGGCATACGAGCAGTACTTC. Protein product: CASSLVGQGGAAYEQYF.

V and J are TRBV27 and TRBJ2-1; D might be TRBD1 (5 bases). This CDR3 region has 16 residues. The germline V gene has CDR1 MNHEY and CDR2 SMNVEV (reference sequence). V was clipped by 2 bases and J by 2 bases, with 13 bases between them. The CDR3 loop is CASSLKKAGTYNEQFF. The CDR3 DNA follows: TGTGCCAGCAGTTTAAAGAAGGCAGGGACCTACAATGAGCAGTTCTTC.

CDR3 residues: CASSPRQGSSYEQYF. CDR3 nucleotide sequence: TGTGCCAGCAGCCCCCGACAGGGGAGCTCCTACGAGCAGTACTTC. The chain combines TRBV7-9 with TRBJ2-7; 8 positions match TRBD1. V lost 5 bases to trimming and J lost 0 bases; unmatched junction nucleotides: 6. Germline lookup yields CDR1 SEHNR and CDR2 FQNEAQ (reference sequence). CDR3 length: 15 amino acids.

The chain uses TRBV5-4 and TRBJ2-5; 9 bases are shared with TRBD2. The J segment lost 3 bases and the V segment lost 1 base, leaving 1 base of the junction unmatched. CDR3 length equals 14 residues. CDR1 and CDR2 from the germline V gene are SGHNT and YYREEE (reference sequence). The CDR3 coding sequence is TGTGCCAGCAGCTTGTCTAGCGGGGAAGAGACCCAGTACTTC. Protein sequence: CASSLSSGEETQYF. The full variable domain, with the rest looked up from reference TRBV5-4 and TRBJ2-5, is ETGVTQSPTHLIKTRGQQVTLRCSSQSGHNTVSWYQQALGQGPQFIFQYYREEENGRGNFPPRFSGLQFPNYSSELNVNALELDDSALYLCASSLSSGEETQYFGPGTRLLVL.

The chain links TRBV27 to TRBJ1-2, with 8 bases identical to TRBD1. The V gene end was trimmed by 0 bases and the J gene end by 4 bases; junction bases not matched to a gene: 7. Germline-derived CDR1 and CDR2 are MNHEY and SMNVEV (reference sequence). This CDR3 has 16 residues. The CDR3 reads CASSLSAAGGLYGYTF. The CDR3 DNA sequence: TGTGCCAGCAGTTTATCTGCGGCAGGGGGCCTCTATGGCTACACCTTC.

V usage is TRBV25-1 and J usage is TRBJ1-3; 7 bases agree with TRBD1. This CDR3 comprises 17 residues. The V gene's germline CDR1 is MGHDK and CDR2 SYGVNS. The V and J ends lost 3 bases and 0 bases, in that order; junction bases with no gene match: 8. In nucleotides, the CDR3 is TGTGCCAGCAGTGAGCCGGGACAGCTAAGCTCTGGAAACACCATATATTTT. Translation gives CASSEPGQLSSGNTIYF.

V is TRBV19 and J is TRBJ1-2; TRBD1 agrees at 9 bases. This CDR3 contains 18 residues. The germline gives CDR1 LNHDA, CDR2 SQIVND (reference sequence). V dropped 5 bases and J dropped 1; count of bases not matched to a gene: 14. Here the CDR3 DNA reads TGTGCCAGTAGTTTAACCCGGGACAGGGAGGTGGTTAACTATGGCTACACCTTC. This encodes CASSLTRDREVVNYGYTF.

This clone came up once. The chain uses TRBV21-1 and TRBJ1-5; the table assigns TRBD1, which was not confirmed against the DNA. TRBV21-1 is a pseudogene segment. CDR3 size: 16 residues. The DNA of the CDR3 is TGTGCCAGCCGACTCCTTGACAGGTATAGCAATCAGCCCCAGCATTTT. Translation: CASRLLDRYSNQPQHF.

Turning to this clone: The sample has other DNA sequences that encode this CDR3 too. CDR3 bases: TGTGCCAGCACGGCCCCGGGGAGGAACACTGAAGCTTTCTTT. This sequence encodes CASTAPGRNTEAFF. This chain joins TRBV6-5 and TRBJ1-1; no firm D call. Trimming took off 7 bases at V and 1 base at J, with 13 bases between the two ends. The CDR3 is 14 residues long. From germline, CDR1 is MNHEY and CDR2 SVGAGI.

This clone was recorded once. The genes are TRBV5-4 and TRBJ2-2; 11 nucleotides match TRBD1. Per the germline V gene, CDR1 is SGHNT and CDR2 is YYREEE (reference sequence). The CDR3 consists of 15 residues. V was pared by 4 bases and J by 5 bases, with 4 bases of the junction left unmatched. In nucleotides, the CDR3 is TGTGCCAGCAGCGGACAGGGGGCGCAGACCGGGGAGCTGTTTTTT. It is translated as CASSGQGAQTGELFF.

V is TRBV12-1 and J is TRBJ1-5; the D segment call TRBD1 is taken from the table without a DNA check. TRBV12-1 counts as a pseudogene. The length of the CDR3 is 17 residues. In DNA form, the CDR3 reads TGTGCCAGCAGCTTTTACCGTCGGACAGGGGCAGGGCAGCCCCAGCATTTT. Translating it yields CASSFYRRTGAGQPQHF.

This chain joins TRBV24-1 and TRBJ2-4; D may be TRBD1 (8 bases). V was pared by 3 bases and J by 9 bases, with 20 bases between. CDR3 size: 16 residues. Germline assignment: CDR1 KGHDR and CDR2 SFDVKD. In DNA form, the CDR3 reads TGTGCCACCAGTGATACGCCGACAGGGGAGGGGGGCATTCAGTACTTC. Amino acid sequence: CATSDTPTGEGGIQYF.